This entry lists 8 T cell receptor beta chains sequenced from one sample in a study of tumor-infiltrating lymphocytes in primary liver carcinoma. Extraction also yielded germline DNA, while blood RNA was obtained from unsorted whole blood. With roughly 500 ng total RNA as template and a constant-region primer, TCR beta cDNA was made. Three nested multiplex PCR rounds, a slightly modified ARM-PCR method, built the TCR beta libraries. Each of the first two PCR rounds ran approximately 9 cycles with TRBV1-TRBV30 forward and C-beta reverse primers. TCRdb fed the multiplex PCR reads into MiXCR, producing one record per CDR3 protein. Of nearly 200,000 distinct CDR3 sequences in the sample, 65% were seen once. The specimen was peripheral blood. The receptors were gathered from a woman between 55 and 75 years old with primary liver carcinoma and hepatitis B virus infection.

This clonotype was seen a handful of times. The genes are TRBV28 and TRBJ2-1; 11 bases line up with TRBD2. The V segment lost 6 bases and the J segment 7 bases; nucleotides outside the gene matches: 14. There are 17 residues in the CDR3. CDR1 and CDR2 (germline): MDHEN, SYDVKM. For the CDR3, the DNA is TGTGCCAGCAGCCGACCAGCACTAGCGGGAGTTAAAAATGAGCAGTTCTTC. It is translated as CASSRPALAGVKNEQFF.

As for this clonotype: Mismatch with germline at one junction end may stem from a read error. J is TRBJ2-2 and V is TRBV4-1; D is unclear. In germline, CDR1 is MGHRA, CDR2 YSYEKL. The CDR3 totals 15 residues. CDR3 sequence: CASSNGRSNAGELFF. The CDR3 region has the DNA TGCGCCAGCAGTAATGGACGGTCGAACGCCGGGGAGCTGTTTTTT.

This clonotype has more than one count but fewer than ten. This rearrangement joins TRBV6-1 to TRBJ2-4; 9 bases are a match to TRBD2. The junction had 11 bases not matched to a gene; V was cut back by 1 base and J by 1 base. Germline V gene lookup returns CDR1 MNHNS and CDR2 SASEGT. This CDR3 is 19 amino acids long. CDR3 loop: CASSEVASGRTCAKNIQYF. In DNA form, the CDR3 reads TGTGCCAGCAGTGAAGTGGCAAGCGGGAGGACTTGCGCCAAAAACATTCAGTACTTC.

In its sample, this clonotype ranks as medium-sized (0.01 to 0.1%). The genes are TRBV11-2 and TRBJ1-4; 8 bases line up with TRBD1. Germline loops: CDR1 SGHAT, CDR2 FQNNGV. V lost 6 bases, J lost 6 bases, and 3 bases stayed unmatched. This CDR3 contains 13 residues. The CDR3 protein is CASRDRDHEKLFF. In DNA form, the CDR3 reads TGTGCCAGCAGGGACAGGGACCATGAAAAACTGTTTTTT.

With respect to this clonotype: With a much larger clone just one base away, this may be a read error. Likely a read error: the CDR3 ends without its conserved phenylalanine or tryptophan. It is unclear where the CDR3 begins or ends on the DNA, so no DNA is shown, and the CDR3 is as TCRdb lists it. The rearrangement uses TRBV12-1 and TRBJ2-7. TRBV12-1 is noted as a pseudogene. Both ends counted, the CDR3 spans 15 residues. The CDR3 loop reads CASSFGLRGPYEQYS.

The chain combines TRBV28 with TRBJ2-7, with 11 bases fitting TRBD2. CDR3 length: 13 amino acids. V trimming: 5 bases; J trimming: 6 bases; junction bases outside the gene matches: 3. Germline V lookup: CDR1 MDHEN, CDR2 SYDVKM. This CDR3 is CASSLAGGGEQYF. DNA of the CDR3: TGTGCCAGCAGTCTAGCGGGAGGTGGCGAGCAGTACTTC.

This clonotype was seen repeatedly, ten times or more. The V and J genes are TRBV6-2 or TRBV6-3 and TRBJ2-7; D gene ambiguous. With 8 bases removed from V and 3 bases from J, the gap between germline ends came to 14 bases. Germline V gene data show CDR1 as MNHEY and CDR2 as SVGEGT. This CDR3 contains 13 residues. The CDR3 region is CASGKGSSYEQYF. The CDR3 coding sequence is TGTGCCAGCGGGAAGGGTTCTAGCTACGAGCAGTACTTC.

Comment on this clonotype: Since the CDR3 does not end with the conserved phenylalanine or tryptophan, this likely comes from a read error. No DNA is shown, since the ends of the CDR3 on it are uncertain; the CDR3 is the one TCRdb lists. The CDR3 region is CASSPFPGLYNEHFI. V gene TRBV11-2 combines with J gene TRBJ2-1; the table names TRBD2, a call not compared with the DNA. The CDR3 is 15 amino acids long, termini counted. Germline values: CDR1 SGHAT, CDR2 FQNNGV.